This TCR beta chain was found in a study of CD8 T cells in Susac syndrome (dated by TCRdb to about 2019). The study in broad terms: Of the Susac syndrome patients who were sequenced, eight or nine were in clinical remission while more than five had clinically active disease. CD8+ T cell repertoire clonality was compared between around eleven healthy donors, approximately 14 Susac syndrome patients and around 15 multiple sclerosis patients. Whether CD8+ T cell activation and differentiation in Susac syndrome was antigen driven was tested using repertoire sequencing. At the time of blood withdrawal, Susac syndrome patients were either therapy-naive, taking corticosteroids (with some also receiving IVIg), or on IVIg alone.

In the case of this clonotype: The specificity of this receptor is unknown. The input lacks base qualities; no much larger clone sits a single base away.

RNA was extracted using the RNeasy kit, and about 0.45 to 1 ug of the RNA was reverse transcribed with random hexamers. The immunoSEQ multiplex PCR assay, which covers 54 Vbeta and 13 Jbeta segments, was used to amplify TCR beta CDR3 regions. Bias from PCR amplification was corrected by using a synthetic template baseline for primer optimization and for computational correction. The published analysis was carried out like this. Reads were annotated to V, D and J genes according to IMGT and were analyzed with immunoSEQ Analyzer, with only productive sequences retained. Clonality was calculated as one minus the Shannon entropy normalized by log2 of the number of productive unique sequences. For each patient and control, public and private clones were evaluated within the 100 most prevalent clones. Clones were defined as Susac-specific if absent from the healthy and MS cohorts, from approximately 1,100 published viral clones and from other ImmuneACCESS disease sequences. TCRdb reran the public reads through fastp at Q25 and MiXCR, keeping productive beta chains. Rows are combined by CDR3 protein, so each entry shows the most common genes and DNA. TCRdb, not the authors, supplied the V and J calls. The sample records 70,000 to 95,000 distinct CDR3 sequences, 85% to 95% of which are singletons. The ten largest clones take up approximately 0.9% of the sample.

High-throughput TCR beta sequencing profiled peripheral blood CD8+ and CD4+ T cells from healthy donors, Susac syndrome patients and multiple sclerosis patients. Susac syndrome patients met recently defined diagnostic criteria for definite or probable disease. CD8+ TEMRA cells were enriched by FACS, while bulk CD8+ and CD4+ T cells were purified by magnetic negative isolation. Blood was collected in EDTA tubes and processed within 24 hours, with PBMCs isolated through density gradient centrifugation. PBMCs intended for TCR sequencing were frozen in liquid nitrogen and were later thawed in a 37 degrees C water bath. The sorted or isolated CD4+, CD8+ and CD8+ TEMRA cells had a purity of 90% or higher. According to the germline V gene, CDR1 reads SGHDT and CDR2 reads YYEEEE. V gives up 0 bases and J gives up 4 bases, and the segment between their germline ends measures 8 bases. The CDR3 spans 13 residues, from the cysteine through the phenylalanine. Only the CDR3 region is kept as DNA, spanning 39 bases read in frame from base 1.

The study at large found these results: Susac syndrome CD8+ repertoires showed clonal expansion, highest in CD8+ TEMRA cells and greater in clinically active than remitting patients. The number of individuals in the TCR sequencing and HLA analysis was acknowledged as relatively small. Looking at Susac-specific public clones, the researchers identified over 15 in the total CD8+ repertoire and five or six in the CD8+ TEMRA repertoire.

This chain joins TRBV5-6 to TRBJ2-7, with TRBD2 perhaps the D gene, on 6 matching bases. Sequencing was done on a sample of CD8+ T cells from PBMCs. The source of this sequence is a human donor with Susac syndrome. This receptor has the CDR3 CASSLAGRYEQYF. The nucleotide sequence is given as TGTGCCAGCAGCTTGGCAGGGAGGTACGAGCAGTACTTC. Here the CDR3 is joined to the reference TRBV5-6 and TRBJ2-7 genes, and the full variable domain is: DAGVTQSPTHLIKTRGQQVTLRCSPKSGHDTVSWYQQALGQGPQFIFQYYEEEERQRGNFPDRFSGHQFPNYSSELNVNALLLGDSALYLCASSLAGRYEQYFGPGTRLTVT.